These T cell receptor beta chains were read from a single sample in a study of PD-L1 blockade in urothelial cancer. Measured with immunoSEQ multiplex PCR; TCRdb has only the in-frame clones, and not every one. The sample has tens of thousands of clones, 91% seen once; the top ten hold more than 0.85%. The sequences come from PBMCs, collected around atezolizumab (anti-PD-L1) treatment. These TCRs come from a woman older than 75 with urothelial cancer. Both conserved end residues are part of each CDR3. D genes are given only for firm matches. Size values are once, few and many counts, or a class for expanded clones, and some rows have none.

V: TRBV27
size: .
J: TRBJ2-1
D: .
CDR3: CASSLRGGPEQFF
DNA: TGTGCCAGCAGTTTAAGAGGGGGTCCTGAGCAGTTCTTC

V: TRBV29-1
size: .
J: TRBJ2-2
D: TRBD2
CDR3: CSVAGLAGWNTGELFF
DNA: TGCAGCGTAGCGGGACTAGCGGGATGGAACACCGGGGAGCTGTTTTTT

V: TRBV7-6
size: .
J: TRBJ2-3
D: .
CDR3: CASSLSARGSTDTQYF
DNA: TGTGCCAGCAGCTTAAGTGCCCGCGGGAGCACAGATACGCAGTATTTT

V: TRBV11-1
size: .
J: TRBJ2-7
D: TRBD2
CDR3: CASSGGRSYEQYF
DNA: TGTGCCAGCTCCGGGGGGAGGTCCTACGAGCAGTACTTC

V: TRBV5-1
size: .
J: TRBJ2-5
D: TRBD2
CDR3: CASRTSGKSDETQYF
DNA: TGCGCCAGCCGCACTAGCGGGAAATCTGACGAGACCCAGTACTTC

V: TRBV30
size: .
J: TRBJ2-1
D: TRBD2
CDR3: CAWREWGGPKNEQFF
DNA: TGTGCCTGGAGGGAATGGGGAGGGCCTAAGAATGAGCAGTTCTTC

V: TRBV15
size: once
J: TRBJ1-2
D: .
CDR3: CATSRDGGSNYGYTF
DNA: TGTGCCACCAGCAGAGATGGAGGGTCCAACTATGGCTACACCTTC

V: TRBV19
size: .
J: TRBJ2-7
D: TRBD1
CDR3: CASSPGTGNSLEQYF
DNA: TGTGCCAGTAGTCCCGGGACAGGGAACTCTCTCGAGCAGTACTTC

V: TRBV5-4
size: .
J: TRBJ2-3
D: TRBD2
CDR3: CASSLGGGTTDTQYF
DNA: TGTGCCAGCAGCTTGGGCGGGGGGACCACAGATACGCAGTATTTT

V: TRBV5-1
size: .
J: TRBJ1-2
D: .
CDR3: CASSLQGTYGYTF
DNA: TGCGCCAGCAGCTTACAGGGAACCTATGGCTACACCTTC

V: TRBV28
size: .
J: TRBJ2-3
D: .
CDR3: CASIRGHGDTQYF
DNA: TGTGCCAGCATACGGGGACATGGAGATACGCAGTATTTT

V: TRBV10-3
size: .
J: TRBJ2-3
D: .
CDR3: CAISGTVRGTDTQYF
DNA: TGTGCCATCAGTGGGACAGTGAGGGGCACAGATACGCAGTATTTT

V: TRBV19
size: .
J: TRBJ1-5
D: TRBD1
CDR3: CASTPVGTGAYQPQHF
DNA: TGTGCCAGTACCCCAGTGGGGACAGGAGCATATCAGCCCCAGCATTTT

V: TRBV30
size: .
J: TRBJ2-3
D: .
CDR3: CAWSVGGTGGATQYF
DNA: TGTGCCTGGAGTGTGGGCGGGACCGGGGGAGCTACGCAGTATTTT

V: TRBV27
size: .
J: TRBJ1-1
D: TRBD1
CDR3: CASSLARTGRDTEAFF
DNA: TGTGCCAGCAGTTTAGCCCGGACAGGGAGGGACACTGAAGCTTTCTTT

V: TRBV9
size: .
J: TRBJ2-3
D: .
CDR3: CASSAGQRTDTQYF
DNA: TGTGCCAGCAGTGCAGGGCAGAGGACAGATACGCAGTATTTT

V: TRBV5-1
size: .
J: TRBJ2-1
D: TRBD1
CDR3: CASSERTGGNEQFF
DNA: TGCGCCAGCAGCGAAAGGACAGGGGGCAATGAGCAGTTCTTC

V: TRBV4-2
size: .
J: TRBJ1-3
D: .
CDR3: CASREAGSGNTIYF
DNA: TGTGCCAGCCGAGAAGCAGGGTCTGGAAACACCATATATTTT

V: TRBV9
size: .
J: TRBJ2-3
D: .
CDR3: CASSVGSARLGDTQYF
DNA: TGTGCCAGCAGCGTAGGGTCGGCTAGGCTTGGAGATACGCAGTATTTT

V: TRBV5-6
size: .
J: TRBJ2-1
D: TRBD2
CDR3: CASSTRTSGRWYNEQFF
DNA: TGTGCCAGCAGCACTCGGACTAGCGGGAGGTGGTACAATGAGCAGTTCTTC

V: TRBV7-2
size: .
J: TRBJ2-7
D: TRBD1
CDR3: CASRTGTGISYEQYF
DNA: TGTGCCAGCAGAACCGGGACAGGGATCTCCTACGAGCAGTACTTC

V: TRBV5-1
size: .
J: TRBJ1-3
D: .
CDR3: CASSLDGRGGNTIYF
DNA: TGCGCCAGCAGCTTGGATGGCAGGGGTGGAAACACCATATATTTT

V: TRBV5-8
size: once
J: TRBJ1-2
D: TRBD1
CDR3: CASTRGQGLFYTF
DNA: TGTGCCAGCACCCGAGGACAGGGCTTATTCTACACCTTC

V: TRBV30
size: .
J: TRBJ2-1
D: .
CDR3: CAWSVGQPRDEQFF
DNA: TGTGCCTGGAGTGTAGGACAGCCACGGGATGAGCAGTTCTTC

V: TRBV6-1
size: .
J: TRBJ2-6
D: .
CDR3: CASSEFPYVLTF
DNA: TGTGCCAGCAGTGAATTTCCCTACGTCCTGACTTTC

V: TRBV11-3
size: .
J: TRBJ2-1
D: .
CDR3: CASSEAGNEQFF
DNA: TGTGCCAGCAGCGAGGCGGGGAATGAGCAGTTCTTC

V: TRBV18
size: .
J: TRBJ1-3
D: .
CDR3: CASSAYVDRGARGNTIYF
DNA: TGTGCCAGCTCAGCGTATGTTGATCGGGGGGCGAGAGGAAACACCATATATTTT

V: TRBV28
size: .
J: TRBJ1-2
D: .
CDR3: CASSSTGPHYGYTF
DNA: TGTGCCAGCAGCTCCACAGGGCCCCACTATGGCTACACCTTC

V: TRBV5-5
size: .
J: TRBJ2-3
D: .
CDR3: CASSLPTLDTQYF
DNA: TGTGCCAGCAGCTTGCCCACTTTAGATACGCAGTATTTT

V: TRBV19
size: .
J: TRBJ2-1
D: TRBD2
CDR3: CASRLAGGPHNEQFF
DNA: TGTGCCAGTAGACTAGCGGGAGGGCCCCACAATGAGCAGTTCTTC

V: TRBV19
size: once
J: TRBJ1-2
D: .
CDR3: CASSMTDLRDGYTF
DNA: TGTGCCAGTAGTATGACAGACCTCCGGGATGGCTACACCTTC

V: TRBV7-2
size: .
J: TRBJ2-1
D: TRBD2
CDR3: CASSPLPRLAGGSEQFF
DNA: TGTGCCAGCTCCCCCTTACCCAGGCTAGCGGGAGGAAGTGAGCAGTTCTTC

V: TRBV10-1
size: once
J: TRBJ1-1
D: .
CDR3: CASMKDSYMNTEAFF
DNA: TGCGCCAGCATGAAGGACAGCTATATGAACACTGAAGCTTTCTTT

V: TRBV6-5
size: .
J: TRBJ1-1
D: TRBD1
CDR3: CASRDTGGAYEAFF
DNA: TGTGCCAGCAGGGACACAGGGGGCGCGTACGAAGCTTTCTTT

V: TRBV18
size: .
J: TRBJ1-1
D: .
CDR3: CASSGDLNTEAFF
DNA: TGTGCCAGCTCGGGAGACTTGAACACTGAAGCTTTCTTT